This T cell receptor (beta chain) stems from a study of blood T cell repertoires in COVID-19. Study background: Nucleic acid was either cDNA or gDNA, and it came from T cells, B-cell-depleted T cells, or PBMCs.

As handled by the study authors: Counts of nucleated cells, estimated from reference gene primer amplification, were obtained. Data came from immunoSEQ multiplex PCR; TCRdb stores just in-frame clones and leaves some out. V and J calls and clone size are copied from that table; D and trimming were computed from the DNA. The data show about 200,000 clones, around 90% seen once. The CDR3 covers 13 residues. The V end lost 5 bases, the J end lost 7 bases, and 9 bases lay between the germline ends. Per germline, CDR1 SGHVS and CDR2 FQNEAQ. The sequenced sample consisted of peripheral blood. The V call is TRBV7-8, the J call TRBJ1-6; D not resolved. This sequence originates from a man aged 40-50 years with active or convalescent COVID-19. Here the CDR3 reads CASSPAGNSPLHF. The CDR3 DNA reads as TGTGCCAGCAGCCCCGCGGGGAATTCACCCCTCCACTTT.